The present entry profiles one T cell receptor (beta chain) with its context. The data are from a study of blood T cell repertoires in COVID-19. Trimming cost V 0 bases and J 0 bases, with 9 bases left between them. CDR1 and CDR2 (germline): SGHTA, FQGNSA. The length of the CDR3 is 15 residues. The table came from immunoSEQ multiplex PCR; TCRdb's copy has only in-frame clones and leaves some out. The repertoire holds 250,000 to 350,000 clones, with approximately 90% as singletons. The J gene is TRBJ2-7, the V gene TRBV7-2; a possible D gene is TRBD1 (5 bases). This TCR came from a woman in her late teens or twenties who had recovered from COVID-19. The sequenced sample was PBMCs or T cells enriched from blood (not recorded which). The CDR3: CASSLALDSSYEQYF. CDR3 nucleotide sequence: TGTGCCAGCAGCTTAGCGCTCGACAGCTCCTACGAGCAGTACTTC.